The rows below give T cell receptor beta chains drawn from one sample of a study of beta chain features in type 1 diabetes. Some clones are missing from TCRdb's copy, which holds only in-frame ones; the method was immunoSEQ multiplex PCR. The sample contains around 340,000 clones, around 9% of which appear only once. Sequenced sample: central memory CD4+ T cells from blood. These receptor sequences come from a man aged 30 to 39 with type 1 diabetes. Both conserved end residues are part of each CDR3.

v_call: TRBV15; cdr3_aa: CATSRGMGDPNYGYTF
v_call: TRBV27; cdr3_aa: CASHSGTGLSTEAFF
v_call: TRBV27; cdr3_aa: CASRTYGGYTF
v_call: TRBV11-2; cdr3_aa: CASSLGVGSSYNEQFF
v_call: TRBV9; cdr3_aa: CASSVGDRAPLGDTQYF
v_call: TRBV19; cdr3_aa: CATGQGGDIQYF
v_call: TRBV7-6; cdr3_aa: CASSVAGAKNTIYF
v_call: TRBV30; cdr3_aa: CAWSGLAGTSTDTQYF
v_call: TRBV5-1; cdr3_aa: CASSLKGSDEKLFF
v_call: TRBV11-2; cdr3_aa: CASSSRDSADTQYF
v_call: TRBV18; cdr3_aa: CASSPPGQGAYGYTF
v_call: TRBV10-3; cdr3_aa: CAISAGQEGGYTF
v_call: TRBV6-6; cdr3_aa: CASRTGMVETQYF
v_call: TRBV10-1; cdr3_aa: CASSDGLAGTTDTQYF
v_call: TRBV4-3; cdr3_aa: CASSQKKNTEAFF
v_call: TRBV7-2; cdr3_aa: CASSLAGTKEETQYF
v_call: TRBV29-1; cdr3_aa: CSVAPGQGASTEAFF
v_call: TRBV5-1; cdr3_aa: CASSLSGVDYEQYF
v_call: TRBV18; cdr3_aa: CASSPPGQGYEQYF
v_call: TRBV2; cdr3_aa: CASGPSYEQYF
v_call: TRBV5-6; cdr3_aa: CASSEVQGARETQYF
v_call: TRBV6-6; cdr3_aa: CASSPGGGGGTDTQYF
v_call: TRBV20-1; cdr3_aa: CSARPGAEQYF
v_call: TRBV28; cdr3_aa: CASSLTGASYGYTF
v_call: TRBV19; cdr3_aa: CASSRQTYGYTF
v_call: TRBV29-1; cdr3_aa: CSVKVQGLITGELFF
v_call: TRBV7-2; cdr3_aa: CASGSGRGSEQYF
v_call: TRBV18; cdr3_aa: CASSPLGDPGANVLTF
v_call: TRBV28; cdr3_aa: CASSPRVLAGNTIYF
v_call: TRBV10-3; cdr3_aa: CAISRTSLGASNEKLFF
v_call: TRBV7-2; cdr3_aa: CASSLVDRTGELFF
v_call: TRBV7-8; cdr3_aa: CASSLVSLSDTQYF
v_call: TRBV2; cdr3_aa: CASTGRGNQPQHF
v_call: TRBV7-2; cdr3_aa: CASSLEYSPLHF